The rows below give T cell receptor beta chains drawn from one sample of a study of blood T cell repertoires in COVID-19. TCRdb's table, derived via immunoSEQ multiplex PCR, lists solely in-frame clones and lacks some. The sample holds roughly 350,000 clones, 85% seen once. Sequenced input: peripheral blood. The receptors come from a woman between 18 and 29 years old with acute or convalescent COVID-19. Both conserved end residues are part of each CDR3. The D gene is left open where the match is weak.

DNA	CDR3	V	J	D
TGTGCCACCAGTGAAATAACCTCGTCGACGGAGTACTATGGCTACACCTTC	CATSEITSSTEYYGYTF	TRBV24-1	TRBJ1-2	.
TGTGCCAGCAGCGTAGCGGGGCGGGAGTCGGGCAATGAGCAGTTCTTC	CASSVAGRESGNEQFF	TRBV9	TRBJ2-1	TRBD2
TGTGCCAGCAGCCCGACTGGGACAGCTGGCGACACCATATATTTT	CASSPTGTAGDTIYF	TRBV7-9	TRBJ1-3	TRBD1
TGTGCAAGTCGCTTAGCGCCGACTAGCGGGAGCTGCAATGAGCAGTTCTTC	CASRLAPTSGSCNEQFF	TRBV12-2	TRBJ2-1	.
TGTGCCAGCAGTGACAGGGGCAGCTCTGGAAACACCATATATTTT	CASSDRGSSGNTIYF	TRBV5-5	TRBJ1-3	TRBD1
TGTGCCTGGAGTGTACGACAGGGTTTCTCACCCCTCCACTTT	CAWSVRQGFSPLHF	TRBV30	TRBJ1-6	TRBD1
TGTGCCAGCAGCCGGGACAGCACTGAAGCTTTCTTT	CASSRDSTEAFF	TRBV5-6	TRBJ1-1	TRBD1
TGTGCCAGCAGCTTTCAGGCGGGGGCGGATCAGCCCCAGCATTTT	CASSFQAGADQPQHF	TRBV7-8	TRBJ1-5	.
TGTGCCAGCAGTTATAGTAGGGGCGGCTATGGCTACACCTTC	CASSYSRGGYGYTF	TRBV6-5	TRBJ1-2	.
TGTGCCAGCAGCAAGGGACAGGGCTCCTATAATTCACCCCTCCACTTT	CASSKGQGSYNSPLHF	TRBV21-1	TRBJ1-6	.